This record concerns one T cell receptor (beta chain) sequence. The antigen remains unidentified. The CDR3 length is 15 residues. V gave up 4 bases and J gave up 2 bases; unmatched junction bases: 4. Germline V gives CDR1 SGHDN, CDR2 FVKESK. This entry is derived from a study of T cell responses to AZD1222 COVID-19 vaccine. Study-wide findings and caveats: CD4 TCRs linked to vaccination spanned spike, dominating at 160-218 and 743-854.

Repertoires were generated with immunoSEQ multiplex PCR, while TCRdb's copy carries only in-frame clones and drops some. There are 130,000 or so clones in the sample; over 90% occur only once, and about 0.91% lies in the top ten. The chain recombines TRBV14 with TRBJ1-2, with 10 positions matching TRBD1. Sequenced here: peripheral blood, sampled on day 0 of AZD1222 vaccination. The receptor comes from an adult in good health. The CDR3: CASSLDRGYNYGYTF. In DNA, the CDR3 is TGTGCCAGCAGCCTGGACAGGGGGTACAACTATGGCTACACCTTC.